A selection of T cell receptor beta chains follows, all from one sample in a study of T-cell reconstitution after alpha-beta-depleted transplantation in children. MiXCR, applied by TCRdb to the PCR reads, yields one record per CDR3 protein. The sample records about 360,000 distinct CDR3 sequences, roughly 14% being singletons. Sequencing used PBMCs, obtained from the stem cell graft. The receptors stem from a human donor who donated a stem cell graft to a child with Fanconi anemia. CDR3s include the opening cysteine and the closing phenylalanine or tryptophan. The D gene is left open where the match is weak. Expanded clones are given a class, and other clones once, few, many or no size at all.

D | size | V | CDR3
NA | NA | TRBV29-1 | CSVVGGDRYNEQFF
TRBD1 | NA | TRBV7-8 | CASSSLAGGNQPQHF
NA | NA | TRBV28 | CASTLGQAYNEQFF
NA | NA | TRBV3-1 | CASSHIISNTGELFF
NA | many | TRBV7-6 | CASSLEAGRGQPQHF
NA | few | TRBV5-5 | CASSFTGFSTEAFF
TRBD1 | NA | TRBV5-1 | CASSLDGTGSQRDTF
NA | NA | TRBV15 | CATRDLVGQETQYF
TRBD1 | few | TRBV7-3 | CASSSGTGMSGELFF
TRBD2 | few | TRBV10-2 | CASRASGSYNEQFF
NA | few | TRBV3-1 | CASSGGALNQPQHF
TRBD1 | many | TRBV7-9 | CASSLETGGDYGYTF
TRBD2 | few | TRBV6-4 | CASSDRSSGEQFF
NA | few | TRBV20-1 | CSARGVGDQPQHF
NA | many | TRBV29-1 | CSVIESSGNTIYF
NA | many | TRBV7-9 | CASSLATGYTGELFF
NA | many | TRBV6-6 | CASGGLGGETQYF
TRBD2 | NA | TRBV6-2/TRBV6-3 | CASSYFWTSGGEDTQYF
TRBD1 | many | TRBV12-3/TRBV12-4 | CASSSHRGLYEQYF
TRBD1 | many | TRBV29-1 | CSVATGGGETQYF
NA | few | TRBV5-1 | CASSLYAGGQETQYF
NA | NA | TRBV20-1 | CSAIVGVIQYF
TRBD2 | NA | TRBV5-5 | CASSLSGESSYEQYF
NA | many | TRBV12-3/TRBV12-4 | CASSSDPVGANVLTF
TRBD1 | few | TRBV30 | CAWNRGTGFNQPQHF
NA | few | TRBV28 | CASSFTFITRDTEAFF
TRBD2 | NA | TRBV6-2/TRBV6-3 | CASSYLGGLGTDTQYF
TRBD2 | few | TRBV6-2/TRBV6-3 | CASSYLPAGVKTQYF
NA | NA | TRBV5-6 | CASSLRIPSTDTQYF
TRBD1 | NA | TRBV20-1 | CSARGVRQGIMTDTQYF
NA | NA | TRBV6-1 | CACRIRVSGNTIYF
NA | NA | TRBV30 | CAWTHGMGGNTEALF
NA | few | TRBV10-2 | CASSEFPQVRNQPQHF
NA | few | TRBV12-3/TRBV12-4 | CASSYPGAARNTIYF
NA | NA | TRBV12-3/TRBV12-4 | CASSLAHGDYGYTF
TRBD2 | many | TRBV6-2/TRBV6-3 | CASSYGLAGYNEQFF
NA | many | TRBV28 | CASSLLIGYGYTF
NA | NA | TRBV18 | CASSPSYGAARGETQYF
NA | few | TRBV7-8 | CASSLKGNSPLHF
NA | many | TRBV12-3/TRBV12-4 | CASSPSGEQPQHF